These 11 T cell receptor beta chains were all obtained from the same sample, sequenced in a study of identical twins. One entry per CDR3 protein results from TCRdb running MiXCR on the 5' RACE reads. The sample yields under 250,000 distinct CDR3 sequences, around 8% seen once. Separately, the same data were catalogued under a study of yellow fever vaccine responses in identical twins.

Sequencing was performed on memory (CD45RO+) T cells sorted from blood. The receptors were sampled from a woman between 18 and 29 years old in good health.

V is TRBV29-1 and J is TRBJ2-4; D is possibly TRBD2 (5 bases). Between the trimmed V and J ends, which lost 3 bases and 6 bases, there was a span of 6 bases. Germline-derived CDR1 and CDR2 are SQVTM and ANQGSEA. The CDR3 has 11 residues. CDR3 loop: CSVDEGNIQYF. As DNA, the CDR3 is TGCAGCGTTGATGAGGGAAACATTCAGTACTTC.

The CDR3 DNA reads as TGTGCCAGCAGTCCCAGGGGACAGAGGCCTCGCGATGAGCAGTTCTTC. Protein sequence: CASSPRGQRPRDEQFF. The chain combines TRBV27 with TRBJ2-1, with 7 bases fitting TRBD1. V dropped 5 bases and J dropped 8; count of bases not matched to a gene: 15. The CDR3 extends over 16 amino acids. The germline gives CDR1 MNHEY, CDR2 SMNVEV (reference sequence).

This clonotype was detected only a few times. CDR3 sequence: CASSLGQGVNTGELFF. In nucleotides, the CDR3 is TGCGCCAGCAGCTTGGGACAGGGGGTCAACACCGGGGAGCTGTTTTTT. V is TRBV5-1 and J is TRBJ2-2; TRBD1 matches at 9 bases. This CDR3 is built from 16 residues. With V trimmed by 0 bases and J by 2 bases, 2 bases remained unmatched. Germline CDR1 reads SGHRS; CDR2 reads YFSETQ.

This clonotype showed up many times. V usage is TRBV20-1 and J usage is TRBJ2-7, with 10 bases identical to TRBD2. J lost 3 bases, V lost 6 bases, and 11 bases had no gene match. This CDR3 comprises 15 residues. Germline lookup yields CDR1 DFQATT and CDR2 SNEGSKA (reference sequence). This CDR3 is CSARSLAGADYEQYF. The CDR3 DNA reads TGCAGTGCCCGAAGTCTAGCGGGGGCCGACTACGAGCAGTACTTC.

The CDR3 region has the DNA TGTGCCAGCTCACCAGTTGGACAGGGGCCCTACAATGAGCAGTTCTTC. It specifies CASSPVGQGPYNEQFF. The chain carries TRBV18 and TRBJ2-1; TRBD1 agrees at 9 bases. CDR3 length: 16 residues. The ends lost 2 bases at V and 2 bases at J; junction bases unmatched: 4. Germline lookup yields CDR1 KGHSH and CDR2 LQKENI.

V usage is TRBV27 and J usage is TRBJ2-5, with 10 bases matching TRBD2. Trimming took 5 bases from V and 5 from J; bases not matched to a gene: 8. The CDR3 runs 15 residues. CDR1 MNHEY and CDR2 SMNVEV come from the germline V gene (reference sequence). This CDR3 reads CASSTLAGDDETQYF. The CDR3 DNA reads TGTGCCAGCAGTACCCTAGCGGGAGATGATGAGACCCAGTACTTC.

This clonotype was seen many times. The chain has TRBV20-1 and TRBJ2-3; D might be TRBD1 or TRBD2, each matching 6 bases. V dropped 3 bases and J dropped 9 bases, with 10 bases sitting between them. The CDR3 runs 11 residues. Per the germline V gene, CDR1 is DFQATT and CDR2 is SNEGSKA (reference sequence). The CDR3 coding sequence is TGCAGTGCTAGGGGGGGCGGCACGCAGTATTTT. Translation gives CSARGGGTQYF.

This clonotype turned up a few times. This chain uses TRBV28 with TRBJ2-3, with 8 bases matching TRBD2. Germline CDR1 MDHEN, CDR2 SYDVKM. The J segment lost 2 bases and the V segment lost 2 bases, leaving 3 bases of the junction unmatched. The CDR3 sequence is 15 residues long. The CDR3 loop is CASSLTTSATDTQYF. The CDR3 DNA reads TGTGCCAGCAGTTTAACGACTAGCGCCACAGATACGCAGTATTTT.

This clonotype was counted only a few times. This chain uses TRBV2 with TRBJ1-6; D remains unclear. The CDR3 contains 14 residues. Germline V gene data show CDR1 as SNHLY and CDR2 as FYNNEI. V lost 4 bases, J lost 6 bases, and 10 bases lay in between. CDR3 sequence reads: CASSAWVGNSPLHF. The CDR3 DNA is TGTGCCAGCAGTGCCTGGGTGGGTAATTCACCCCTCCACTTT.

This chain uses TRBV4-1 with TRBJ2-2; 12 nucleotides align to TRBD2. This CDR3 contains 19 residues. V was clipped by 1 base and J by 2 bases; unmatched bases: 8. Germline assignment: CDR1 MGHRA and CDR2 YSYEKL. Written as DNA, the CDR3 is TGCGCCAGCAGCCAAGTAACGACTAGCGGGAGAGGTAACACCGGGGAGCTGTTTTTT. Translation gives CASSQVTTSGRGNTGELFF.

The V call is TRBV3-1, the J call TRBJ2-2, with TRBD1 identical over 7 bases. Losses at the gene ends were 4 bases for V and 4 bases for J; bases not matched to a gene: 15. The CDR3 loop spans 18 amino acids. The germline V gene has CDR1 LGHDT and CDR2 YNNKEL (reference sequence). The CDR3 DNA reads TGTGCCAGCAGCCGTAACCCGTCAGGGGGTTTCGTCACCGGGGAGCTGTTTTTT. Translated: CASSRNPSGGFVTGELFF.